This TCR beta chain was retrieved from a study of T cell changes during pregnancy in multiple sclerosis. Clones were read by immunoSEQ multiplex PCR, and TCRdb kept only the in-frame ones, dropping some. The data contain about 84,000 clones, around 94% of them singletons. CDR1 and CDR2 from the germline V gene are SGHRS and YFSETQ. The trim removed 4 bases at V and 7 bases at J, leaving 9 bases unmatched. CDR3 length: 15 amino acids. Here the sequenced sample was peripheral blood, taken in the second trimester of pregnancy. This TCR derives from a female donor in good health, enrolled as a control in a pregnancy study. The rearrangement links TRBV5-1 to TRBJ2-7; 12 positions match TRBD1. In DNA, the CDR3 is TGCGCCAGCAGCATCGCCGGGACAGGGGGCGAGGAGCAGTACTTC. Its protein is CASSIAGTGGEEQYF.